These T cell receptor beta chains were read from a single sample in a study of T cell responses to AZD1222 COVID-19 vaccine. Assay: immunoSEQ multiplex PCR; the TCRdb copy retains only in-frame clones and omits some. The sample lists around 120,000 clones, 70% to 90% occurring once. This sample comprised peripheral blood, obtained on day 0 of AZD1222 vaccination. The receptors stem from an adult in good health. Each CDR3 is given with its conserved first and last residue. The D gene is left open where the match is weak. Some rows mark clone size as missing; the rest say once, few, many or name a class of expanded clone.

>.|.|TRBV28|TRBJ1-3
TGTGCCAGCAGCCGTAGGGGGTCGGGAAACACCATATATTTT
CASSRRGSGNTIYF
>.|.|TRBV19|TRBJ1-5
TGTGCCAGTAGTATCGGCCATTCTAGCAATCAGCCCCAGCATTTT
CASSIGHSSNQPQHF
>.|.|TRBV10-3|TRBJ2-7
TGTGCCATCAGTGAGTCAGTGGGCAGGCGCTCCTACGAGCAGTACTTC
CAISESVGRRSYEQYF
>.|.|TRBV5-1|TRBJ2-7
TGCGCCAGCAGCTTGGAGGTGGGATACGAGCAGTACTTC
CASSLEVGYEQYF
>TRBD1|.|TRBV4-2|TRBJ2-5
TGTGCCAGCAAGGACAGGGTCTGTCAAGAGACCCAGTACTTC
CASKDRVCQETQYF
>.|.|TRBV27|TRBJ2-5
TGTGCCAGCAGAAGAGCAGGGCAAGAGACCCAGTACTTC
CASRRAGQETQYF
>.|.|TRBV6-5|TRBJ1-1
TGTGCCAGCAGTTTGGTGGAGGGTGACACTGAAGCTTTCTTT
CASSLVEGDTEAFF
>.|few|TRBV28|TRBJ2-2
TGTGCCAGCAGCTCAGAGACAGTGGCGAACACCGGGGAGCTGTTTTTT
CASSSETVANTGELFF
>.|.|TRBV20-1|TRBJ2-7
TGCAGTGCTAGTGGGGGGAGAGGGGCCACCTACGAGCAGTACTTC
CSASGGRGATYEQYF
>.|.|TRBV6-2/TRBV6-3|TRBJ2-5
TGTGCCAGCAGCTCTAGGGGGGGCGCGGAGACCCAGTACTTC
CASSSRGGAETQYF
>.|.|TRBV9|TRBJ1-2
TGTGCCAGCAGCATCTTATCGGACAGTAACTATGGCTACACCTTC
CASSILSDSNYGYTF
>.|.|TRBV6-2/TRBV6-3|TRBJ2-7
TGTGCCAGCAGTTACGGCCAGGCGTACTACGAGCAGTACTTC
CASSYGQAYYEQYF
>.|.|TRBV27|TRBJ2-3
TGTGCCAGCAGTACCCCCCTCACAGATACGCAGTATTTT
CASSTPLTDTQYF
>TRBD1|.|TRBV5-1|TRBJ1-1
TGCGCCAGCAGCTCAAGACAGGGGAGAACTGAAGCTTTCTTT
CASSSRQGRTEAFF
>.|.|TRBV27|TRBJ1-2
TGTGCCAGCAGTCTGGGGGACTATGGCTACACCTTC
CASSLGDYGYTF
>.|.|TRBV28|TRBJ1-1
TGTGCCAGCAGTTCCCCAGCGGGAATGAACACTGAAGCTTTCTTT
CASSSPAGMNTEAFF
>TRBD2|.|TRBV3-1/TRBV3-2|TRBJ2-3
TGTGCCAGCGGTGACCCGCCGGGGGGGCAGTATTTT
CASGDPPGGQYF
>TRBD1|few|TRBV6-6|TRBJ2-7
TGTGCCAGCACCTCCGGGACAGGGACCTACGAGCAGTACTTC
CASTSGTGTYEQYF
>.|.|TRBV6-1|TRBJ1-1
TGTGCCAGCAGAGTCGGTATTTTGAACACTGAAGCTTTCTTT
CASRVGILNTEAFF
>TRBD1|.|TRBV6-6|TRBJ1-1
TGTGCCAGCAGTTATCACACAGGGGGCGATACTGAAGCTTTCTTT
CASSYHTGGDTEAFF
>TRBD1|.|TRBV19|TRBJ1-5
TGTGCCAGTAGTAGGACAGGGGTGACTCAGCCCCAGCATTTT
CASSRTGVTQPQHF
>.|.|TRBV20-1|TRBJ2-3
TGCAGTGCTAGTCAGTCAGGGGGGCACACAGATACGCAGTATTTT
CSASQSGGHTDTQYF
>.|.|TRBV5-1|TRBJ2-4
TGCGCCAGCAGCTTGGATTCTGTGCGGACGGAGGTTCAGTACTTC
CASSLDSVRTEVQYF
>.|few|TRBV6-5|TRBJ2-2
TGTGCCAGCAGTTGGTACAGCACCGGCACCGGGGAGCTGTTTTTT
CASSWYSTGTGELFF
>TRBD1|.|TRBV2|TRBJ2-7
TGTGCCAGCAGTGAAGGGGCAGGGGGCCTCGAGCAGTACTTC
CASSEGAGGLEQYF
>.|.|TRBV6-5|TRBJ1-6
TGTGCCAGCAGTTACCACAAGGACGGGACCGTCTCCCTCCACTTT
CASSYHKDGTVSLHF
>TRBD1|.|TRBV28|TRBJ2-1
TGTGCCAGCAGTACAGGGGGCACCCCCAATGAGCAGTTCTTC
CASSTGGTPNEQFF
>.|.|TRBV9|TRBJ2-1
TGTGCCAGCAGCCTACAGGGCAACTCCTACAATGAGCAGTTCTTC
CASSLQGNSYNEQFF
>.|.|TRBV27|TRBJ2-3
TGTGCCAGCAGTCAAGAGGGGGGGACCACAGATACGCAGTATTTT
CASSQEGGTTDTQYF
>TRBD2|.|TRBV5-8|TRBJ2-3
TGTGCCAGCAGCTCCCTCGGGGGGAACACAGATACGCAGTATTTT
CASSSLGGNTDTQYF
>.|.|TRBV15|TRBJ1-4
TGTGCCACCAGCAGAGACCCCGCGGCTGGCGAAAAACTGTTTTTT
CATSRDPAAGEKLFF
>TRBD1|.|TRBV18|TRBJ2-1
TGTGCCAGCTCACCGATCCAGGGGGCCTCCTACAATGAGCAGTTCTTC
CASSPIQGASYNEQFF
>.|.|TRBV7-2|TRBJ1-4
TGTGCCAGCAGCGCCCGGACAGCCCTTAATGAAAAACTGTTTTTT
CASSARTALNEKLFF
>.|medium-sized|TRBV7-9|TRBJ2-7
TGTGCCAGCAGCTCATTAGACTCCCACCCCTACGAGCAGTACTTC
CASSSLDSHPYEQYF